The source of this TCR beta chain is a study of metastatic and nonmetastatic thyroid tumors. Study observations and caveats: TCR beta diversity was reportedly significantly higher in malignant thyroid tumors than benign nodules, in blood and tumor.

As handled by the study authors: A classifier of distant metastasis in papillary thyroid cancer was built from CDR3 differences (across clinicopathological groups). TCRdb used MiXCR to call clones anew from the PCR reads. The V and J calls and clone size are TCRdb's, not the authors'. The sample records about 39,000 clones, about 20% being singletons. This CDR3 is built from 13 residues. V shed 2 bases and J shed 9 bases, with 13 bases lying between them. Germline assignment: CDR1 LNHDA and CDR2 SQIVND (reference sequence). This clone was counted ten times or more. Its antigen is not known. The entire patient cohort was treatment-naive prior to thyroid surgery.

What was sequenced was tumor tissue. The genes are TRBV19 and TRBJ1-2; no definite D call. The receptor was derived from a female donor with papillary thyroid cancer or a benign thyroid nodule (not recorded which). Some clones in this sample may be carry-over from other donors' samples. CDR3 region: CASSIPADPRYTF. CDR3 DNA sequence: TGTGCCAGTAGTATACCGGCAGACCCCCGCTACACCTTC.